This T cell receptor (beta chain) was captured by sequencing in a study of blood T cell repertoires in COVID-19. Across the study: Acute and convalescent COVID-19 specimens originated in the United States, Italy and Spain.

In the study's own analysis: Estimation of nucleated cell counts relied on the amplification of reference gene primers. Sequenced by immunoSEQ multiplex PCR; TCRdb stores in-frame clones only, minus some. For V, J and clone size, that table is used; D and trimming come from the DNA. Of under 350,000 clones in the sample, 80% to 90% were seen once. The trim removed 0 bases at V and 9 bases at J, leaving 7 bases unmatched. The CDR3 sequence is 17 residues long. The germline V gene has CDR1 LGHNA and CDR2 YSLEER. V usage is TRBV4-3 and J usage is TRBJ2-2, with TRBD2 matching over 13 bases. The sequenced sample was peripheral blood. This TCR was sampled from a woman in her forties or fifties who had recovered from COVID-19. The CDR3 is CASSQEGLAGVGRELFF. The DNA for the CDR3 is TGCGCCAGCAGCCAAGAAGGACTAGCGGGAGTAGGTAGGGAGCTGTTTTTT.